The following is a TCR beta chain sequence with its context. The target antigen is unknown. These data are taken from a study of shared clonotypes between healthy human individuals. At deep level, the assay was performed. The data were produced by immunoSEQ multiplex PCR, yet TCRdb's version contains in-frame clones alone and is incomplete. The table includes more than 2,000,000 clones, over 90% detected once. The V end was cut by 4 bases, the J end by 4 bases, with 13 bases between. The length of the CDR3 is 14 residues. CDR1 is SGHTA, CDR2 FQGNSA, per germline. Overall study results and limits: Larger estimated richness was generally recorded for naive subsets relative to memory subsets. The study found about 5% of naive CD4 clonotypes shared across several donors.

Every one of the donors was a Caucasian adult that lived in Nashville, Tennessee. Sequenced sample: naive CD4+ T cells from PBMCs. As for subset: CD45RA+ positively selected. The sequence derives from a man aged 18 to 29 in good health. Some clones in this sample may be carry-over from other donors' samples. The rearrangement links TRBV7-2 to TRBJ1-2, with D perhaps matching TRBD1 (5 bases). CDR3 sequence: CASSSTRGSYGYTF. DNA for the CDR3: TGTGCCAGCAGCTCTACCCGGGGCTCCTATGGCTACACCTTC.